This T cell receptor beta chain comes out of a study of CD8 T cells in ankylosing spondylitis. The CDR3 runs 17 residues. Germline CDR1 reads MGHRA; CDR2 reads YSYEKL. V was clipped by 4 bases and J by 0 bases; unmatched bases: 7. This clonotype has ten or more counts. TCRdb called the 5' RACE reads again in MiXCR, with one record for every CDR3 protein. The table has approximately 250,000 distinct CDR3 sequences, roughly a tenth seen once. V is TRBV4-1 and J is TRBJ2-1; 9 bases line up with TRBD2. The sequence was obtained from a male donor with ankylosing spondylitis or in good health (not recorded which). Sequenced material: blood, either unsorted or a sorted T cell fraction (not recorded which). The CDR3 region has the DNA TGCGCCAGCAGCCGGCGGGGGGGAGCGGTCTCCTACAATGAGCAGTTCTTC. It encodes CASSRRGGAVSYNEQFF.